This note documents a single TCR beta chain sequence. Its antigen is not identified. This entry comes from a study of T-cell reconstitution after alpha-beta-depleted transplantation in children. Germline V gives CDR1 MNHEY, CDR2 SVGAGI. V was cut by 8 bases and J by 8 bases, with 21 bases left in between. The length of the CDR3 is 14 residues. Study-wide findings and caveats: One year after transplant, T-cell counts and diversity came mostly from newly produced T cells. Several hundred expanded graft clones reportedly supplied alpha-beta T cells about two months after transplant.

Preparation of the TCRbeta library used unique molecular identifiers. Via MiXCR, TCRdb re-called the PCR reads, giving one row per CDR3 protein. The table records 120,000 to 150,000 distinct CDR3 sequences, 7.5% to 9% of them present only once. The sequencing used PBMCs, mostly from graft donor cells, collected 180 days after TCRalphabeta/CD19-depleted stem cell transplant. This receptor was obtained from a female patient aged 2-10 years who had a stem cell transplant for congenital amegakaryocytic thrombocytopenia, so the T cells may come from the graft donor. The chain combines TRBV6-5 with TRBJ1-2; D remains ambiguous. The CDR3 is CASGKGRLLLGYTF. The CDR3 DNA reads as TGTGCCAGCGGCAAGGGCAGGCTCTTACTCGGCTACACCTTC.